Sequencing of this T cell receptor (beta chain) was carried out in a study of spatial heterogeneity in lung cancer. Across the whole study: A unique TCR and UMI combination showed up more than ten times in raw reads, on average.

All TCR cDNA molecules were individually tagged with a unique molecular identifier. TCRdb itself ran the 5' RACE reads through MiXCR, one entry per CDR3 protein. The profile shows about 10,000 distinct CDR3 sequences, 4.5% to 6.5% of them singletons. In its sample, this clonotype was seen many times. Its target is not known. The study's findings and limits: The appearance of ubiquitous expanded tumor TCRs in blood was greater at resection than follow-up.

Time point reported: sample taken at primary tumor resection. Unsorted samples of tumor, nontumor lung or frozen PBMC had their whole RNA sequenced. Patients with untreated early-stage non-small cell lung cancer, numbering 72, were the donors. The clonotype originates from a male donor with early-stage non-small cell lung cancer. The material was PBMCs, obtained at surgery.

CDR3 residues: CASSESQDNYGYTF. CDR3 DNA sequence: TGTGCCAGCAGCGAGTCGCAGGACAACTATGGCTACACCTTC. This chain uses TRBV9 with TRBJ1-2; D is unclear. CDR1 is SGDLS, CDR2 YYNGEE, per germline. V was shortened by 3 bases and J by 2 bases, with 11 bases between the two germline ends. This CDR3 has 14 amino acids.